A selection of T cell receptor beta chains follows, all from one sample in a study of T cell changes during pregnancy in multiple sclerosis. Sequencing was performed with immunoSEQ multiplex PCR; in TCRdb, only in-frame clones are kept and a portion is missing. The sample lists 40,000 or so clones; about 87% were seen once. This specimen was CD4+ T cells from peripheral blood mononuclear cells, taken before pregnancy. Every receptor here comes from a female donor with multiple sclerosis, enrolled in a pregnancy study. Each CDR3 is given with its conserved first and last residue. A D gene is named only where the DNA matches it firmly. Size is omitted from some rows. Given values are once, few, many or a class for expanded clones.

>TRBD1|TRBJ2-5|TRBV15|NA
CATSRPAPTGSETQYF
TGTGCCACCAGCAGACCGGCCCCGACAGGGTCCGAGACCCAGTACTTC
>TRBD2|TRBJ2-7|TRBV2|NA
CASRRTSGGEQYF
TGTGCCAGCCGGAGGACTAGCGGGGGCGAGCAGTACTTC
>NA|TRBJ2-2|TRBV7-3|NA
CASSPRGGELFF
TGTGCCAGCTCCCCCCGGGGCGGGGAGCTGTTTTTT
>NA|TRBJ2-7|TRBV11-2|NA
CASSLGAAYEQYF
TGTGCCAGCAGCTTAGGGGCCGCCTACGAGCAGTACTTC
>NA|TRBJ1-2|TRBV9|NA
CASSARQNSYGYTF
TGTGCCAGCAGCGCCCGACAGAACAGCTATGGCTACACCTTC
>TRBD2|TRBJ2-7|TRBV19|NA
CASSMVAGGPYEQYF
TGTGCCAGTAGTATGGTGGCGGGGGGACCCTACGAGCAGTACTTC
>TRBD1|TRBJ1-2|TRBV7-9|NA
CASSPNHGQAYGYTF
TGTGCCAGCAGCCCGAATCACGGACAGGCCTATGGCTACACCTTC
>TRBD2|TRBJ2-1|TRBV4-1|NA
CASSPRASGLRYNEQFF
TGCGCCAGCAGCCCTAGGGCTAGCGGACTTCGTTACAATGAGCAGTTCTTC
>TRBD2|TRBJ2-3|TRBV10-3|NA
CAISQRLADTDTQYF
TGTGCCATCAGTCAAAGACTAGCGGACACAGATACGCAGTATTTT
>NA|TRBJ1-6|TRBV7-7|NA
CASSLGPPGDNSPLHF
TGTGCTAGCAGCTTAGGTCCTCCGGGAGATAATTCACCCCTCCACTTT
>TRBD1|TRBJ2-4|TRBV5-6|NA
CASSPGTGRRDIQYF
TGTGCCAGCAGCCCCGGGACAGGGAGGAGAGACATTCAGTACTTC
>NA|TRBJ1-3|TRBV25-1|NA
CASSKSGAGNTIYF
TGTGCCAGCAGTAAATCAGGGGCTGGAAACACCATATATTTT
>NA|TRBJ2-3|TRBV10-1|NA
CASSPGARGQYF
TGCGCCAGCAGCCCGGGAGCTCGGGGGCAGTATTTT
>NA|TRBJ1-2|TRBV6-5|NA
CASSSLTTYGYTF
TGTGCCAGCAGTTCCCTAACTACTTACGGCTACACCTTC
>NA|TRBJ2-1|TRBV7-2|NA
CASSFFGDEQFF
TGTGCCAGCAGCTTCTTCGGGGATGAGCAGTTCTTC
>TRBD2|TRBJ2-1|TRBV5-1|NA
CATSSLGLAGAPSSYNEQFF
TGCGCCACCAGCAGCTTGGGACTAGCGGGGGCGCCGAGCTCCTACAATGAGCAGTTCTTC
>NA|TRBJ1-4|TRBV9|NA
CASSVGRATNEKLFF
TGTGCCAGCAGCGTAGGGCGGGCAACTAATGAAAAACTGTTTTTT
>NA|TRBJ2-3|TRBV5-1|NA
CASSFLQTIDTQYF
TGCGCCAGCAGCTTTTTACAGACGATAGATACGCAGTATTTT
>TRBD2|TRBJ2-3|TRBV7-2|NA
CASSTPSGGGDTQYF
TGTGCCAGCAGCACCCCTAGCGGGGGTGGCGATACGCAGTATTTT
>TRBD1|TRBJ2-1|TRBV6-6|NA
CASRGDRYNEQFF
TGTGCCAGCAGAGGGGACAGGTACAATGAGCAGTTCTTC
>TRBD1|TRBJ2-3|TRBV5-4|once
CASSPTGGRADTQYF
TGTGCCAGCAGCCCGACAGGGGGCCGTGCAGATACGCAGTATTTT
>NA|TRBJ2-7|TRBV9|NA
CASSITGISYEQYF
TGTGCCAGCTCAATTACAGGGATAAGCTACGAGCAGTACTTC
>NA|TRBJ1-3|TRBV6-5|NA
CASSSRGGNTIYF
TGTGCCAGCAGTTCCAGGGGTGGAAACACCATATATTTT
>TRBD1|TRBJ2-7|TRBV5-6|few
CASSLQGESYEQYF
TGTGCCAGCAGCTTGCAGGGGGAGTCCTACGAGCAGTACTTC
>NA|TRBJ2-1|TRBV5-6|once
CASSLSYRAYNEQFF
TGTGCCAGCAGCTTGTCCTACAGGGCGTACAATGAGCAGTTCTTC
>NA|TRBJ1-5|TRBV28|NA
CASSFWGGEEAQHF
TGTGCCAGCAGTTTCTGGGGTGGGGAGGAGGCCCAGCATTTT